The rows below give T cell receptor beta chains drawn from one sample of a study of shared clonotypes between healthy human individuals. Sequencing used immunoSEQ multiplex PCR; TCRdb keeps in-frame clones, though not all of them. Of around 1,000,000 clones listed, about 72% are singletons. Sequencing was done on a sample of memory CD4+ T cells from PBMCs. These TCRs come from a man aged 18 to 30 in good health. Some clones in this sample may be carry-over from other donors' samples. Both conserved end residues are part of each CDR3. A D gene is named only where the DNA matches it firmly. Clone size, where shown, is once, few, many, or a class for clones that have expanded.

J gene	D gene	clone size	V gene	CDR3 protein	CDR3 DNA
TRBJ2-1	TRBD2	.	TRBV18	CASSLLPASGDNEQFF	TGTGCCAGCTCACTCCTCCCCGCTAGCGGTGACAATGAGCAGTTCTTC
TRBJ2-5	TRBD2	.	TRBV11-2	CASSLAAGGGETQYF	TGTGCCAGCAGCTTAGCAGCGGGAGGCGGAGAGACCCAGTACTTC
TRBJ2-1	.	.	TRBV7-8	CASSLAGTYNEQFF	TGTGCCAGCAGCTTAGCGGGAACCTACAATGAGCAGTTCTTC
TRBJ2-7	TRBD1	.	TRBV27	CASSTTGYEQYF	TGTGCCAGCAGTACGACAGGGTACGAGCAGTACTTC
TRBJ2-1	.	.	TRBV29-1	CSVVTGVDNEQFF	TGCAGCGTTGTGACAGGTGTTGACAATGAGCAGTTCTTC
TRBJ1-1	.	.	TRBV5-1	CASSLGPLRGRGENTEAFF	TGCGCCAGCAGCTTAGGGCCCCTTCGTGGGAGGGGGGAAAACACTGAAGCTTTCTTT
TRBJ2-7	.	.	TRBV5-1	CASSKTATSYEQYF	TGCGCCAGCAGCAAAACAGCAACTTCCTACGAGCAGTACTTC
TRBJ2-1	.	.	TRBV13	CASSLPVRGNNEQFF	TGTGCCAGCAGCTTACCTGTGAGGGGGAACAATGAGCAGTTCTTC
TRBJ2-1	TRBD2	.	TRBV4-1	CASSWTSGPNEQFF	TGCGCCAGCAGTTGGACTAGCGGCCCCAATGAGCAGTTCTTC
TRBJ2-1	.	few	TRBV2	CASKLLSSYNEQFF	TGTGCCTCCAAACTACTGAGCTCCTACAATGAGCAGTTCTTC
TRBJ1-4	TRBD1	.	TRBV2	CASSGGGTGGVGKLFF	TGTGCCAGCAGTGGAGGCGGGACAGGGGGCGTTGGAAAACTGTTTTTT
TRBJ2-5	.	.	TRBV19	CASSRGPRETQYF	TGTGCCAGTAGTCGTGGACCCAGAGAGACCCAGTACTTC
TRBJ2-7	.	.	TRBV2	CASSTSLGGAYEQYF	TGTGCCAGCAGCACTAGCCTTGGCGGAGCCTACGAGCAGTACTTC
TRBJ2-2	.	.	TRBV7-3	CASSSTKNTGELFF	TGTGCCAGCAGCTCAACTAAGAACACCGGGGAGCTGTTTTTT
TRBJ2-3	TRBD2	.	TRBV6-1	CASSLSGRTDTQYF	TGTGCCAGCAGTCTTAGCGGGAGGACAGATACGCAGTATTTT
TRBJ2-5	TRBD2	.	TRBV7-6	CASSSRGGTSGQETQYF	TGTGCCAGCAGCTCCCGCGGGGGGACTAGCGGTCAAGAGACCCAGTACTTC
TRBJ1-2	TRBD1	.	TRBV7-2	CASSLESSVTGIPYGYTF	TGTGCCAGCAGCTTAGAATCGTCCGTGACAGGGATTCCCTATGGCTACACCTTC
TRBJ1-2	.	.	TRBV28	CASNGGDYGYTF	TGTGCCAGCAACGGAGGAGACTATGGCTACACCTTC
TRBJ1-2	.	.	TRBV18	CASSPLGRDNGYTF	TGTGCCAGCTCACCACTGGGCAGGGATAATGGCTACACCTTC
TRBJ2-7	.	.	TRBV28	CASGRNSYEQYF	TGTGCCAGCGGCAGGAACAGCTACGAGCAGTACTTC
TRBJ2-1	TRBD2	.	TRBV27	CASSLYPRTSGINEQFF	TGTGCCAGCAGTTTATACCCCAGGACTAGCGGGATCAATGAGCAGTTCTTC
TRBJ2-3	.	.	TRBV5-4	CASSLKNTDTQYF	TGTGCCAGCAGCTTGAAGAACACAGATACGCAGTATTTT